A single sample is the source of the 9 T cell receptor beta chains below, sequenced in a study of chemoradiotherapy in HPV16-positive cancers. Clones were read by immunoSEQ multiplex PCR, and TCRdb kept only the in-frame ones, dropping some. This repertoire shows fewer than 25,000 clones, more than 90% found once; its top ten account for 17%. The specimen was blood, collected from a patient who underwent chemoradiotherapy. The receptors here all came from a human donor with HPV-associated anogenital cancer.

This chain uses TRBV6-6 with TRBJ1-2; 7 bases map to TRBD1. The CDR3 consists of 14 residues. J was trimmed by 2 bases and V by 6 bases; bases with no gene match: 6. Germline V gene lookup returns CDR1 MNHNY and CDR2 SVGAGI (reference sequence). The CDR3 protein is CASSPDRSNYGYTF. In nucleotides, the CDR3 is TGTGCCAGCAGCCCGGACAGGTCGAACTATGGCTACACCTTC.

This rearrangement joins TRBV11-2 to TRBJ2-7; TRBD2 is a possible D gene (6 bases). V lost 5 bases, J lost 5 bases, and 19 bases lay in between. Germline assignment: CDR1 SGHAT and CDR2 FQNNGV. The CDR3 spans 15 residues. This CDR3 is CASSGGWGSRDEQYF. CDR3 coding DNA: TGTGCCAGCAGCGGGGGGTGGGGGAGCAGGGACGAGCAGTACTTC.

The chain couples TRBV29-1 to TRBJ2-1; D is ambiguous. Per germline, CDR1 SQVTM and CDR2 ANQGSEA. This CDR3 has 12 residues. V dropped 4 bases and J dropped 6 bases, with 10 bases sitting between them. DNA for the CDR3: TGCAGCGTTGTGTATACCCTCAATGAGCAGTTCTTC. Translating gives CSVVYTLNEQFF.

The chain recombines TRBV18 with TRBJ2-2, with 10 positions matching TRBD1. This CDR3 is 16 amino acids long. In germline, CDR1 is KGHSH, CDR2 LQKENI. J lost 5 bases, V lost 3 bases, and 6 bases had no gene match. Here the CDR3 DNA reads TGTGCCAGCTCACCCTCGGGACAGGGGTCTACCGGGGAGCTGTTTTTT. Translating it yields CASSPSGQGSTGELFF.

The chain uses TRBV28 and TRBJ2-3, with D possibly matching TRBD2 (5 bases). This CDR3 has 13 amino acids. Germline V lookup: CDR1 MDHEN, CDR2 SYDVKM. The V end lost 7 bases, the J end lost 3 bases, and 11 bases lay between the germline ends. In DNA form, the CDR3 reads TGTGCCAGCATTCCGCGGGCGACAGATACGCAGTATTTT. This encodes CASIPRATDTQYF.

The CDR3 here is CASSQYGPAGGYTF. The CDR3 DNA reads as TGTGCCAGCAGCCAATATGGGCCAGCGGGCGGCTACACCTTC. This chain connects TRBV14 to TRBJ1-2; no reliable D call. In germline, CDR1 is SGHDN, CDR2 FVKESK. V was pared by 2 bases and J by 8 bases, with 15 bases between. This CDR3 has 14 residues.

Only a few counts were recorded for this clone. The chain is built from TRBV4-1 and TRBJ1-2, with D possibly TRBD1 on 5 matching bases. The CDR3 spans 16 residues. Trimming cost V 5 bases and J 6 bases, with 22 bases left between them. From germline, CDR1 is MGHRA and CDR2 YSYEKL. This chain's CDR3 is CASSATTTKGIDGYTF. CDR3 coding DNA: TGCGCCAGCAGCGCAACCACCACAAAGGGGATAGATGGCTACACCTTC.

The CDR3: CASSLGGSTDTQYF. In DNA, the CDR3 is TGCGCCAGCAGCTTAGGGGGAAGCACAGATACGCAGTATTTT. The V and J genes are TRBV5-1 and TRBJ2-3, with D possibly TRBD1 on 6 matching bases. The CDR3 has 14 amino acids. Trimming cost V 2 bases and J 0 bases, with 7 bases left between them. Per germline, CDR1 SGHRS and CDR2 YFSETQ.

The chain joins TRBV28 to TRBJ2-3; D gene uncertain. This CDR3 spans 18 amino acids. V was pared by 6 bases and J by 2 bases, with 24 bases between. Germline CDR1 is MDHEN and CDR2 is SYDVKM. The CDR3 bases are TGTGCCAGCAGCTCTATCCTAGGACGCGGAGAAGTCACAGATACGCAGTATTTT. Translation gives CASSSILGRGEVTDTQYF.